This T cell receptor (beta chain) was captured by sequencing in a study of OX40 agonist ivuxolimab in advanced cancers. Regarding the study as a whole: Partial responders treated at 0.1-3.0 mg/kg exhibited clonal expansion among the lowest measured.

Only one count was recorded for this clone. Its cognate antigen is unknown. Only in-frame clones appear in the TCRdb table, and some are missing; sequencing was by immunoSEQ multiplex PCR. The data show over 85,000 clones, 90% to 95% seen once. The CDR3 loop spans 13 amino acids. CDR1 MDHEN and CDR2 SYDVKM come from the germline V gene. Trimming cost V 5 bases and J 7 bases, with 12 bases left between them. This rearrangement joins TRBV28 to TRBJ1-5; D not resolved. This specimen was CD4+ or CD8+ T cells sorted from blood, taken in a trial of the OX40 agonist ivuxolimab. The receptor was derived from an adult with an advanced solid tumor such as melanoma, head and neck, liver or kidney cancer. CDR3 coding DNA: TGTGCCAGCAGTGCCCCATACGCCCAGCCCCAGCATTTT. This codes for CASSAPYAQPQHF.